Sequencing of this TCR beta chain was carried out in a study of read filtering for tumor transcriptome and immune sequencing. On the study more broadly: Under ten patients were R-ISS I, around 15 were R-ISS II, about seven were R-ISS III. TCR-mapped reads were about 3.5 to 10.27 million with IR-seq versus about 85 to 1,300 with RNA-seq.

Notes on this clonotype: A much larger clonotype is one base distant, so this may be a read error.

The library was built from about 370 ng RNA with molecular barcoded adaptors for alpha/delta and beta/gamma chains. A single record per CDR3 protein comes from TCRdb applying MiXCR to the reads. The sample lists 62,000 or so distinct CDR3 sequences, 20% to 25% occurring once. CDR3 length: 13 residues. Germline-derived CDR1 and CDR2 are LGHNT and FRNRAP. The source material was a population of CD138-negative cells sorted from bone marrow. This TCR was sampled from a donor aged 40 or older with multiple myeloma. The V call is TRBV12-5, the J call TRBJ2-2; D uncertain. CDR3 sequence reads: CSSRLLEYGELFF. CDR3 DNA: TGTTCTAGTCGACTTCTGGAGTACGGGGAGCTGTTTTTT.